This T cell receptor beta chain was profiled in a study of cytomegalovirus exposure and HLA in healthy donors. A few counts support this clone. Antigen specificity is unknown. The V gene end was trimmed by 6 bases and the J gene end by 4 bases; junction bases not matched to a gene: 5. This CDR3 contains 13 residues. Germline V CDR1 and CDR2: MDHEN, SYDVKM. Repertoires were generated with immunoSEQ multiplex PCR, while TCRdb's copy carries only in-frame clones and drops some. The table lists a few hundred thousand clones, 75% to 90% of them singletons, with 0.65% to 0.95% in the top ten. Findings and caveats of the study: Reportedly, diagnosis of cytomegalovirus status by the classifier showed high specificity and sensitivity.

The sequenced sample was PBMCs. The V and J genes are TRBV28 and TRBJ1-2; 7 bases align to TRBD1. The source of this sequence is a woman younger than 35 in good health and CMV-seronegative. CDR3 nucleotides: TGTGCCAGCAGCCGGGGACAGCCCTATGGCTACACCTTC. It specifies CASSRGQPYGYTF.